These 25 T cell receptor beta chains were all obtained from the same sample, sequenced in a study of T cell responses to AZD1222 COVID-19 vaccine. Method: immunoSEQ multiplex PCR; TCRdb's copy keeps in-frame clones and lacks some. This table holds more than 90,000 clones, around 84% found once. The source material was peripheral blood, sampled on day 0 of AZD1222 vaccination. The receptors shown here come from an adult in good health.

CDR3 coding DNA: TGTGCCAGCAGCTTGCAGGTTCTTACTGGGGCCAACGTCCTGACTTTC. Encoded protein: CASSLQVLTGANVLTF. This chain links TRBV7-2 with TRBJ2-6; no reliable D call. V gave up 3 bases and J gave up 2 bases, with 11 bases separating them. The CDR3 contains 16 residues. CDR1 SGHTA and CDR2 FQGNSA come from the germline V gene. Drawing the rest from reference TRBV7-2 and TRBJ2-6, the complete variable domain is GAGVSQSPSNKVTEKGKDVELRCDPISGHTALYWYRQSLGQGLEFLIYFQGNSAPDKSGLPSDRFSAERTGGSVSTLTIQRTQQEDSAVYLCASSLQVLTGANVLTFGAGSRLTVL.

This rearrangement joins TRBV28 to TRBJ1-2; D may be TRBD1 (6 bases). There are 17 residues in the CDR3. Germline V gives CDR1 MDHEN, CDR2 SYDVKM. V was trimmed by 5 bases and J by 6 bases, leaving 25 bases between them. This chain's CDR3 is CASSRVFRDSKGDGYTF. The CDR3 nucleotides read TGTGCCAGCAGTCGGGTTTTCCGGGACTCCAAGGGGGATGGCTACACCTTC.

The V gene is TRBV6-1, the J gene TRBJ2-1; D ambiguous. Germline CDR1 reads MNHNS; CDR2 reads SASEGT. The CDR3 length is 18 residues. V dropped 0 bases and J dropped 1 base, with 16 bases sitting between them. Here the CDR3 DNA reads TGTGCCAGCAGTGAAGCCGCCTCGATTGGAAGATCCTACAATGAGCAGTTCTTC. It codes for CASSEAASIGRSYNEQFF.

This sequence joins TRBV19 and TRBJ1-5; D is possibly TRBD1 (5 bases). The CDR3 covers 14 residues. Germline CDR1 and CDR2: LNHDA and SQIVND (reference sequence). Trimming shortened V by 3 bases and J by 1 base, and 7 bases separated the two germline ends. This CDR3 reads CASSIWDSNQPQHF. CDR3 sequence (DNA): TGTGCCAGTAGTATTTGGGACAGCAATCAGCCCCAGCATTTT.

This chain connects TRBV6-4 to TRBJ1-5, with TRBD1 matching 8 bases. The CDR3 has 17 amino acids. Germline lookup yields CDR1 MRHNA and CDR2 SNTAGT. Trimming removed 0 bases from V and 1 base from J; junction bases left unmatched: 5. This chain's CDR3 is CASSDSRTGYSNQPQHF. The CDR3 coding sequence is TGTGCCAGCAGTGACTCGAGGACAGGGTACAGCAATCAGCCCCAGCATTTT.

A single count supports this clone. This chain links TRBV6-5 with TRBJ1-2, with D perhaps matching TRBD1 (6 bases). V shed 4 bases and J shed 4 bases, with 16 bases lying between them. This CDR3 comprises 15 residues. Germline CDR1 MNHEY, CDR2 SVGAGI. CDR3 bases: TGTGCCAGCAGTTCAACAGGGTTGGCGATCTATGGCTACACCTTC. Amino acid sequence: CASSSTGLAIYGYTF.

The CDR3 DNA sequence: TGTGCCAGCAGCTTATCGAGCGGGAGACACAATGAGCAGTTCTTC. Protein sequence: CASSLSSGRHNEQFF. V usage is TRBV7-9 and J usage is TRBJ2-1; 8 nucleotides agree with TRBD2. Trimming cost V 2 bases and J 5 bases; bases outside gene matches: 5. The CDR3 runs 15 residues. Germline values: CDR1 SEHNR, CDR2 FQNEAQ (reference sequence).

The chain links TRBV27 to TRBJ1-5; TRBD1 might be the D (5 bases). The CDR3 totals 13 residues. Germline CDR1 is MNHEY and CDR2 is SMNVEV (reference sequence). V lost 5 bases and J lost 5, with 10 bases in between. Written as DNA, the CDR3 is TGTGCCAGCAGTAATATAGGGGATCAGCCCCAGCATTTT. Translation gives CASSNIGDQPQHF.

This clone appeared a few times. This chain links TRBV19 with TRBJ1-4; D uncertain. Germline V CDR1 and CDR2: LNHDA, SQIVND (reference sequence). This CDR3 is 12 amino acids long. Trimming took 0 bases from V and 11 from J, leaving 7 bases between them. The CDR3 spells CASSIDYGKLFF. Here the CDR3 DNA reads TGTGCCAGTAGTATAGATTATGGGAAACTGTTTTTT.

The chain combines TRBV2 with TRBJ2-7, with D possibly TRBD1 on 6 matching bases. Looked up from germline, CDR1 is SNHLY and CDR2 is FYNNEI. V shed 2 bases and J shed 3 bases, with 8 bases lying between them. The CDR3 consists of 13 residues. DNA of the CDR3: TGTGCCAGCAGTGAACAGGGGTACTACGAGCAGTACTTC. Its translation: CASSEQGYYEQYF.

This chain connects TRBV6-2 or TRBV6-3 to TRBJ1-1; D possibly corresponds to TRBD1 (5 bases). The CDR3 totals 16 residues. The V gene's germline CDR1 is MNHEY and CDR2 SVGEGT. Trimming cost V 2 bases and J 1 base, with 14 bases left between them. For the CDR3, the DNA is TGTGCCAGCAGTTACCCACACTCCGGGGGGAACACTGAAGCTTTCTTT. Encoded protein: CASSYPHSGGNTEAFF.

V gene TRBV3-1 (or the pseudogene TRBV3-2) combines with J gene TRBJ2-5; TRBD2 aligns across 7 bases. Unmatched junction bases numbered 19, after V lost 0 bases and J lost 9 bases. CDR1 and CDR2 from the germline V gene are LGHDT and YNNKEL (reference sequence). The length of the CDR3 is 18 residues. CDR3 amino acids: CASSQDWGQREAMAPQYF. CDR3 coding DNA: TGTGCCAGCAGCCAAGATTGGGGTCAACGGGAGGCCATGGCCCCCCAGTACTTC.

The J gene is TRBJ2-1, the V gene TRBV28; 12 positions agree with TRBD2. The CDR3 has 19 residues. V shed 3 bases and J 5 bases; nucleotides not matched to a gene: 14. Germline loops: CDR1 MDHEN, CDR2 SYDVKM. The CDR3 DNA reads as TGTGCCAGCAGTTTTTATCTAGCGGGAGGGCCGGGGGAGGACAATGAGCAGTTCTTC. Amino acid sequence: CASSFYLAGGPGEDNEQFF.

The genes are TRBV3-1 (or the pseudogene TRBV3-2) and TRBJ1-5; D remains ambiguous. V was clipped by 0 bases and J by 6 bases, with 12 bases between them. The CDR3 contains 15 residues. Germline V gene data show CDR1 as LGHDT and CDR2 as YNNKEL (reference sequence). In DNA form, the CDR3 reads TGTGCCAGCAGCCAAGAACCCCGGGCGGGTCAGCCCCAGCATTTT. Protein sequence: CASSQEPRAGQPQHF.

The chain combines TRBV27 with TRBJ2-7, with 7 bases lining up with TRBD1. Germline CDR1 is MNHEY and CDR2 is SMNVEV (reference sequence). Trimming at V came to 5 bases and at J to 1 base, leaving 8 bases not matched to a gene. The length of the CDR3 is 15 residues. CDR3 loop: CASSKTGTQSYEQYF. The CDR3 DNA is TGTGCCAGCAGTAAGACAGGGACCCAATCCTACGAGCAGTACTTC.

The V gene is TRBV28, the J gene TRBJ1-2; 11 bases line up with TRBD1. Germline V CDR1 and CDR2: MDHEN, SYDVKM. The CDR3 runs to 15 residues. The V and J ends lost 5 bases and 5 bases, in that order; junction bases with no gene match: 7. CDR3 loop: CASSGTGGQLYGYTF. The CDR3 DNA follows: TGTGCCAGCAGTGGGACAGGGGGGCAATTATATGGCTACACCTTC.

This clone was detected ten times or more. V and J are TRBV10-1 and TRBJ2-7; 8 nucleotides agree with TRBD2. Germline values: CDR1 WNHNN, CDR2 SYGVQD (reference sequence). The length of the CDR3 is 15 residues. The ends lost 1 base at V and 4 bases at J; junction bases unmatched: 6. Here the CDR3 reads CASSEYTSGPYEQYF. For the CDR3, the DNA is TGCGCCAGCAGTGAGTATACTAGCGGCCCTTACGAGCAGTACTTC.

The sample holds one count of this clone. The chain has TRBV6-2 or TRBV6-3 and TRBJ1-6; D remains ambiguous. Trimming removed 6 bases at V and 7 bases at J, with 4 bases between. The CDR3 has 11 residues. Germline V CDR1 and CDR2: MNHEY, SVGEGT. In nucleotides, the CDR3 is TGTGCCAGCAGCCTGAATTCACCCCTCCACTTT. Protein product: CASSLNSPLHF.

This sequence joins TRBV5-4 and TRBJ1-1; maybe TRBD1 (6 bases). The CDR3 extends over 15 amino acids. The V and J ends lost 2 bases and 5 bases respectively, with 16 bases between them. Per the germline V gene, CDR1 is SGHNT and CDR2 is YYREEE (reference sequence). CDR3 sequence (DNA): TGTGCCAGCAGCTTATTACAGGGAGGAGGAACTGAAGCTTTCTTT. Encoded protein: CASSLLQGGGTEAFF. The full variable domain, completed using reference TRBV5-4 and TRBJ1-1, is ETGVTQSPTHLIKTRGQQVTLRCSSQSGHNTVSWYQQALGQGPQFIFQYYREEENGRGNFPPRFSGLQFPNYSSELNVNALELDDSALYLCASSLLQGGGTEAFFGQGTRLTVV.

The V gene is TRBV19, the J gene TRBJ2-2; no firm D call. Germline V gene data show CDR1 as LNHDA and CDR2 as SQIVND (reference sequence). V lost 6 bases and J lost 2, with 4 bases in between. The CDR3 sequence is 12 residues long. CDR3 sequence: CASSQNTGELFF. The CDR3 DNA follows: TGTGCCAGTAGCCAAAACACCGGGGAGCTGTTTTTT.

V is TRBV6-5 and J is TRBJ2-2; possible D gene TRBD1, 5 bases. The CDR3 consists of 16 residues. V shed 2 bases and J shed 2 bases, with 12 bases lying between them. The germline gives CDR1 MNHEY, CDR2 SVGAGI. CDR3 protein: CASSYQRQGNTGELFF. The CDR3 nucleotides read TGTGCCAGCAGTTACCAGAGGCAGGGTAACACCGGGGAGCTGTTTTTT.

The V and J genes are TRBV10-3 and TRBJ1-1; D unresolved. Looked up from germline, CDR1 is ENHRY and CDR2 is SYGVKD. CDR3 length: 12 amino acids. The V end was cut by 2 bases, the J end by 6 bases, with 7 bases between. The DNA of the CDR3 is TGTGCCATCAGTGAGAACGGCTCTGAAGCTTTCTTT. Translated: CAISENGSEAFF.

V and J are TRBV27 and TRBJ1-1; unclear D gene. Germline loops: CDR1 MNHEY, CDR2 SMNVEV (reference sequence). V gave up 1 base and J gave up 0 bases, with 12 bases separating them. The CDR3 has 16 amino acids. For the CDR3, the DNA is TGTGCCAGCAGTTTATTAGGCGAGTCCATGAACACTGAAGCTTTCTTT. Translating it yields CASSLLGESMNTEAFF.

In DNA, the CDR3 is TGCGCCAGCAGCCAAGGGACCCAGGGGACCTACGAGCAGTACTTC. Its protein product is CASSQGTQGTYEQYF. The V and J genes are TRBV4-1 and TRBJ2-7; maybe TRBD1 (6 bases). Trimming removed 1 base at V and 2 bases at J, with 12 bases between. There are 15 residues in the CDR3. CDR1 and CDR2 (germline): MGHRA, YSYEKL.

The chain combines TRBV5-6 with TRBJ1-2; perhaps TRBD1 as D (5 bases). V was trimmed by 1 base and J by 5 bases, leaving 9 bases between them. The germline CDR1 and CDR2 sequences are SGHDT and YYEEEE. CDR3 length equals 13 residues. CDR3 amino acids: CASSLPGGYGYTF. CDR3 bases: TGTGCCAGCAGCTTGCCCGGGGGTTATGGCTACACCTTC.